Listed here are 21 T cell receptor beta chains from one sample, sequenced in a study of T cell responses to AZD1222 COVID-19 vaccine. The table came from immunoSEQ multiplex PCR; TCRdb's copy has only in-frame clones and leaves some out. The sample contains approximately 120,000 clones, around 90% of which appear only once. Sequences were derived from peripheral blood, sampled on day 0 of AZD1222 vaccination. The receptors originated from an adult in good health.

This rearrangement joins TRBV11-2 to TRBJ1-4; no firm D call. This CDR3 comprises 12 residues. The germline V and J ends were trimmed by 4 bases and 7 bases, with 7 bases remaining between them. From germline, CDR1 is SGHAT and CDR2 FQNNGV. The CDR3 DNA sequence: TGTGCCAGCAGCTCGCCAGTTGAAAAACTGTTTTTT. It translates to CASSSPVEKLFF.

This chain joins TRBV30 and TRBJ1-3; D gene unclear. CDR1 and CDR2 (germline): GTSNPN, SVGIG (reference sequence). This CDR3 is built from 14 residues. Trimming pared 4 bases from V and 0 bases from J, leaving 10 bases between. CDR3 nucleotides: TGTGCCTGGACTTTAGGGAGCTCTGGAAACACCATATATTTT. Protein sequence: CAWTLGSSGNTIYF.

V is TRBV9 and J is TRBJ1-1, with a weak D call TRBD1 (5 bases). Trimming stripped 0 bases from V and 4 bases from J, with 10 bases between. This CDR3 region has 14 residues. The germline V gene has CDR1 SGDLS and CDR2 YYNGEE. The CDR3 sequence: CASSVDHGGTEAFF. The DNA for the CDR3 is TGTGCCAGCAGCGTAGACCATGGGGGCACTGAAGCTTTCTTT.

The chain recombines TRBV6-2 or TRBV6-3 with TRBJ1-2; D not resolved. The CDR3 covers 14 residues. V gave up 6 bases and J gave up 4 bases, with 15 bases separating them. Germline values: CDR1 MNHEY, CDR2 SVGEGT. The CDR3 nucleotides are TGTGCCAGCAGCGCGTCGGGGATAACCTATGGCTACACCTTC. Protein product: CASSASGITYGYTF.

The V call is TRBV7-3, the J call TRBJ2-2; D possibly corresponds to TRBD2 (5 bases). The CDR3 runs 16 residues. The V end was cut by 5 bases, the J end by 4 bases, with 17 bases between. CDR1 is SGHTA and CDR2 is FQGTGA in the germline V gene. The CDR3 here is CASSLSDRGPTGELFF. The CDR3 region has the DNA TGTGCCAGCAGCCTCTCCGACCGGGGTCCCACCGGGGAGCTGTTTTTT.

As DNA, the CDR3 is TGCGCCAGCAGCCAAGAGAAGGGAAGGAACATTCAGTACTTC. Its protein product is CASSQEKGRNIQYF. The rearrangement links TRBV4-3 to TRBJ2-4, with D uncertain. In germline, CDR1 is LGHNA, CDR2 YSLEER. Trimming left V 0 bases short and J 7 bases short, with 10 bases between. CDR3 length: 14 residues.

This chain connects TRBV2 to TRBJ1-4; no firm D call. The V gene's germline CDR1 is SNHLY and CDR2 FYNNEI. With 6 bases removed from V and 0 bases from J, the gap between germline ends came to 8 bases. The CDR3 loop spans 14 amino acids. CDR3 amino acids: CASRNSATNEKLFF. CDR3 bases: TGTGCCAGCAGAAACAGCGCAACTAATGAAAAACTGTTTTTT.

The rearrangement uses TRBV19 and TRBJ1-4; D might be TRBD1 (6 bases). In germline, CDR1 is LNHDA, CDR2 SQIVND (reference sequence). Trimming left V 5 bases short and J 7 bases short, with 17 bases between. The CDR3 length is 15 residues. The CDR3 nucleotides are TGTGCCAGTAGTGTCGAAGGGGGATGGAGTGAAAAACTGTTTTTT. Translation: CASSVEGGWSEKLFF.

This chain connects TRBV28 to TRBJ2-5; maybe TRBD1 (6 bases). V shed 5 bases and J shed 5 bases, with 18 bases lying between them. Germline V gene lookup returns CDR1 MDHEN and CDR2 SYDVKM. The CDR3 covers 15 residues. DNA of the CDR3: TGTGCCAGCAGTCCCCACTTAGGGGGTCTGGAGACCCAGTACTTC. Its translation: CASSPHLGGLETQYF.

The V and J genes are TRBV2 and TRBJ1-6; possibly TRBD1 for D (5 bases). CDR3 length: 12 residues. Deletions cut 6 bases from V and 7 bases from J, with 7 bases between. The germline gives CDR1 SNHLY, CDR2 FYNNEI. In DNA form, the CDR3 reads TGTGCCAGCAGGGACACCAATTCACCCCTCCACTTT. Translating gives CASRDTNSPLHF.

The chain uses TRBV6-2 or TRBV6-3 and TRBJ1-2; D remains ambiguous. CDR3 length equals 15 residues. Germline V lookup: CDR1 MNHEY, CDR2 SVGEGT. V was cut by 4 bases and J by 9 bases, with 21 bases left in between. The CDR3 bases are TGTGCCAGCAGTTCCCAGACATCTTCCGCTATGAGCTACACCTTC. This sequence encodes CASSSQTSSAMSYTF.

The chain carries TRBV5-1 and TRBJ2-7; 8 nucleotides line up with TRBD1. V lost 6 bases to trimming and J lost 6 bases; unmatched junction nucleotides: 11. This CDR3 comprises 14 residues. Per the germline V gene, CDR1 is SGHRS and CDR2 is YFSETQ. DNA of the CDR3: TGCGCCAGCACTGTACAGGGGGACGGGGGCGAGCAGTACTTC. Protein sequence: CASTVQGDGGEQYF.

This chain uses TRBV19 with TRBJ1-2; D gene unclear. V was clipped by 4 bases and J by 4 bases, with 4 bases between them. The CDR3 covers 11 residues. In germline, CDR1 is LNHDA, CDR2 SQIVND (reference sequence). The CDR3 region has the DNA TGTGCCAGTAGTACTGCCTATGGCTACACCTTC. It translates to CASSTAYGYTF.

The chain is built from TRBV7-3 and TRBJ1-3; TRBD1 matches 9 bases. The CDR3 loop spans 13 amino acids. The V gene's germline CDR1 is SGHTA and CDR2 FQGTGA. The V segment lost 5 bases and the J segment 7 bases; nucleotides outside the gene matches: 3. The CDR3 region has the DNA TGTGCCAGCAGCCCAGGACAGGGGAACACCATATATTTT. Its translation is CASSPGQGNTIYF.

The chain employs TRBV30 and TRBJ1-3; TRBD1 matches 9 bases. The CDR3 sequence is 15 residues long. Germline lookup yields CDR1 GTSNPN and CDR2 SVGIG (reference sequence). Trimming at V came to 1 base and at J to 4 bases, leaving 5 bases not matched to a gene. The CDR3 bases are TGTGCCTGGAGTGACAGGGGGCGAAAAGGAAACACCATATATTTT. Amino acid sequence: CAWSDRGRKGNTIYF.

The chain has TRBV14 and TRBJ1-2; no clear D gene. This CDR3 spans 13 amino acids. Germline CDR1 SGHDN, CDR2 FVKESK. Deletions cut 4 bases from V and 4 bases from J, with 10 bases between. CDR3 in DNA: TGTGCCAGCAGCCGCGGTTGGACCTATGGCTACACCTTC. Translation gives CASSRGWTYGYTF.

V gene TRBV28 combines with J gene TRBJ2-1; 7 bases are shared with TRBD1. In germline, CDR1 is MDHEN, CDR2 SYDVKM. The CDR3 is 15 residues long. The V and J ends lost 5 bases and 1 base, in that order; junction bases with no gene match: 5. The chain's CDR3 is CASSTGTASYNEQFF. The CDR3 DNA is TGTGCCAGCAGTACAGGGACAGCATCCTACAATGAGCAGTTCTTC.

The V gene is TRBV11-2, the J gene TRBJ1-1; unclear D gene. V was trimmed by 3 bases and J by 8 bases, leaving 10 bases between them. The germline V gene encodes CDR1 SGHAT and CDR2 FQNNGV. This CDR3 is built from 12 residues. This chain's CDR3 is CASSLRIGEAFF. The CDR3 DNA sequence: TGTGCCAGCAGCTTGAGGATCGGGGAAGCTTTCTTT.

The chain joins TRBV6-5 to TRBJ2-2, with D perhaps matching TRBD1 (5 bases). CDR1 is MNHEY, CDR2 SVGAGI, per germline. The CDR3 spans 16 residues. Trimming pared 0 bases from V and 0 bases from J, leaving 8 bases between. CDR3 sequence: CASSYSRQSNTGELFF. The DNA of the CDR3 is TGTGCCAGCAGTTACTCGAGACAGTCGAACACCGGGGAGCTGTTTTTT.

V gene TRBV5-5 combines with J gene TRBJ1-2, with unresolved D. The CDR3 has 13 residues. The germline V gene encodes CDR1 SGHKS and CDR2 YYEKEE (reference sequence). V lost 3 bases and J 2 bases, leaving 8 bases between the germline ends. The CDR3 here is CASSWGENYGYTF. CDR3 bases: TGTGCCAGCAGCTGGGGAGAAAACTATGGCTACACCTTC.

The chain combines TRBV6-2 or TRBV6-3 with TRBJ2-5; 7 nucleotides align to TRBD2. Germline V gene sequence: CDR1 MNHEY, CDR2 SVGEGT. The CDR3 is 13 amino acids. V shed 6 bases and J 5 bases; nucleotides not matched to a gene: 6. The CDR3 reads CASSAGERETQYF. The CDR3 region has the DNA TGTGCCAGCAGCGCGGGGGAGAGGGAGACCCAGTACTTC.